This T cell receptor (beta chain) was obtained from a study of OX40 agonist ivuxolimab in advanced cancers. Background on the study: Every patient in dose escalation had hepatocellular carcinoma, melanoma, renal cell or head and neck cancer. Among those treated, three patients had partial responses, one with hepatocellular carcinoma and two with cutaneous melanoma.

Measured with immunoSEQ multiplex PCR; TCRdb has only the in-frame clones, and not every one. The sample has some 150,000 clones, 90% seen once. The sample consisted of CD4+ or CD8+ T cells sorted from blood, taken in a trial of the OX40 agonist ivuxolimab. The TCR was taken from an adult with an advanced solid tumor such as melanoma, head and neck, liver or kidney cancer.

CDR3 in DNA: TGCGCCAGCAGCACACGCAGTCGAGGATGGGGGCCGGGTACGCAGTATTTT. Translating gives CASSTRSRGWGPGTQYF. The V gene is TRBV5-1, the J gene TRBJ2-3, with D perhaps TRBD1 (6 bases). Germline V CDR1 and CDR2: SGHRS, YFSETQ. The CDR3 sequence is 17 residues long. V was cut by 4 bases and J by 8 bases, with 26 bases left in between.